The 30 T cell receptor beta chains below all came from one sample that was sequenced in a study of blood T cell repertoires in COVID-19. Sequencing was performed with immunoSEQ multiplex PCR; in TCRdb, only in-frame clones are kept and a portion is missing. Among over 200,000 clones listed, 70% to 90% were seen once. Material: PBMCs or T cells enriched from blood (not recorded which). The receptors were gathered from a woman aged 50 to 65 who had recovered from COVID-19.

The chain links TRBV10-2 to TRBJ2-1; D is unresolved. Trimming left V 6 bases short and J 7 bases short, with 16 bases between. CDR1 and CDR2 from the germline V gene are WSHSY and SAAADI. CDR3 length: 14 amino acids. CDR3 loop: CASRSIEVGNEQFF. CDR3 in DNA: TGCGCCAGCAGAAGTATAGAGGTTGGGAATGAGCAGTTCTTC.

V gene TRBV30 combines with J gene TRBJ1-1; D possibly corresponds to TRBD1 (5 bases). V lost 1 base, J lost 4 bases, and 16 bases lay in between. Looked up from germline, CDR1 is GTSNPN and CDR2 is SVGIG (reference sequence). The CDR3 length is 15 residues. CDR3 amino acids: CAWSEGASWATEAFF. CDR3 nucleotides: TGTGCCTGGAGTGAAGGGGCGAGTTGGGCCACTGAAGCTTTCTTT.

The rearrangement joins TRBV5-1 to TRBJ2-7; 9 bases are shared with TRBD1. The CDR3 totals 17 residues. The germline CDR1 and CDR2 sequences are SGHRS and YFSETQ. Losses at the gene ends were 3 bases for V and 5 bases for J; bases not matched to a gene: 15. CDR3 nucleotide sequence: TGCGCCAGCAGCTATGAAGAGCGACCGGGACAGGGCCACGAGCAGTACTTC. Its translation is CASSYEERPGQGHEQYF. Full variable domain (outside the CDR3, taken from reference TRBV5-1 and TRBJ2-7): KAGVTQTPRYLIKTRGQQVTLSCSPISGHRSVSWYQQTPGQGLQFLFEYFSETQRNKGNFPGRFSGRQFSNSRSEMNVSTLELGDSALYLCASSYEERPGQGHEQYFGPGTRLTVT.

A single count supports this clone. The chain employs TRBV27 and TRBJ2-7; 7 nucleotides match TRBD1. Losses at the gene ends were 3 bases for V and 7 bases for J; bases not matched to a gene: 15. Germline CDR1 reads MNHEY; CDR2 reads SMNVEV (reference sequence). The CDR3 has 16 amino acids. CDR3 amino acids: CASSFPTGVPLKEQYF. DNA for the CDR3: TGTGCCAGCAGTTTCCCAACAGGGGTCCCCCTTAAAGAGCAGTACTTC.

DNA for the CDR3: TGTGCCCGATTCCCAGAAGGGGGCGTAGTCCACAATGAGCAGTTCTTC. Encoded protein: CARFPEGGVVHNEQFF. The chain has TRBV25-1 and TRBJ2-1, with TRBD1 identical over 7 bases. Trimming took 11 bases from V and 5 from J; bases not matched to a gene: 18. The CDR3 runs to 16 residues. Germline lookup yields CDR1 MGHDK and CDR2 SYGVNS.

The chain is built from TRBV27 and TRBJ1-1, with unresolved D. The CDR3 sequence is 14 residues long. The V gene lost 7 bases and the J gene lost 6 bases, with 18 bases spanning the gap. Germline V gene data show CDR1 as MNHEY and CDR2 as SMNVEV (reference sequence). The CDR3 spells CASKGSGNFAEAFF. The DNA of the CDR3 is TGTGCCAGCAAGGGAAGCGGAAATTTTGCTGAAGCTTTCTTT.

The rearrangement uses TRBV7-2 and TRBJ1-5, with TRBD1 as a possible D gene (6 bases). The germline V gene has CDR1 SGHTA and CDR2 FQGNSA. Trimming shortened V by 4 bases and J by 0 bases, and 10 bases separated the two germline ends. The CDR3 extends over 15 amino acids. CDR3 nucleotide sequence: TGTGCCAGCAGCTGGGGGCCATATAGCAATCAGCCCCAGCATTTT. Its translation: CASSWGPYSNQPQHF.

The chain joins TRBV7-9 to TRBJ2-2; weak D call: TRBD1 (5 bases). V dropped 1 base and J dropped 0 bases, with 15 bases sitting between them. CDR1 and CDR2 (germline): SEHNR, FQNEAQ (reference sequence). The length of the CDR3 is 18 residues. As DNA, the CDR3 is TGTGCCAGCAGCTTAGGTGCAGGGCAGTTCGCGAACACCGGGGAGCTGTTTTTT. Translating gives CASSLGAGQFANTGELFF.

The V call is TRBV28, the J call TRBJ2-2, with TRBD2 matching over 8 bases. This CDR3 spans 15 amino acids. Trimming took 5 bases from V and 8 from J; bases not matched to a gene: 10. CDR1 MDHEN and CDR2 SYDVKM come from the germline V gene. The CDR3: CASSPGGGGLGELFF. DNA of the CDR3: TGTGCCAGCAGTCCCGGGGGGGGAGGTCTAGGGGAGCTGTTTTTT.

This sequence joins TRBV4-2 and TRBJ2-1; TRBD1 matches 9 bases. Trimming took 4 bases from V and 5 from J; bases not matched to a gene: 6. CDR1 is LGHNA, CDR2 YNFKEQ, per germline. This CDR3 spans 15 amino acids. CDR3 sequence (DNA): TGTGCCAGCAGCCGCACAGGGGGCGAAGACAATGAGCAGTTCTTC. Amino acid sequence: CASSRTGGEDNEQFF.

The V gene is TRBV27, the J gene TRBJ1-2; 8 bases are shared with TRBD1. V gave up 3 bases and J gave up 3 bases; unmatched junction bases: 3. CDR1 MNHEY and CDR2 SMNVEV come from the germline V gene (reference sequence). This CDR3 comprises 14 residues. The CDR3 spells CASSLDRADYGYTF. CDR3 bases: TGTGCCAGCAGTTTGGACAGGGCGGACTATGGCTACACCTTC.

The V gene is TRBV2, the J gene TRBJ1-5, with D possibly TRBD1 on 5 matching bases. CDR3 length: 13 amino acids. The V gene lost 1 base and the J gene lost 9 bases, with 10 bases spanning the gap. Germline V gives CDR1 SNHLY, CDR2 FYNNEI. The CDR3 here is CASSEDPGVPQHF. In nucleotides, the CDR3 is TGTGCCAGCAGTGAAGATCCGGGGGTGCCCCAGCATTTT.

This clone was observed a few times. The chain joins TRBV7-2 to TRBJ1-2; 8 nucleotides match TRBD1. Germline CDR1 SGHTA, CDR2 FQGNSA. The CDR3 consists of 13 residues. V trimming: 5 bases; J trimming: 8 bases; junction bases outside the gene matches: 7. CDR3 amino acids: CASSPGQGWGYTF. CDR3 nucleotide sequence: TGTGCCAGCAGCCCAGGACAGGGCTGGGGCTACACCTTC. Full variable domain (missing parts from reference TRBV7-2 and TRBJ1-2): GAGVSQSPSNKVTEKGKDVELRCDPISGHTALYWYRQSLGQGLEFLIYFQGNSAPDKSGLPSDRFSAERTGGSVSTLTIQRTQQEDSAVYLCASSPGQGWGYTFGSGTRLTVV.

The chain links TRBV15 to TRBJ1-5, with 8 bases lining up with TRBD1. CDR1 is LNHNV and CDR2 is YYDKDF in the germline V gene (reference sequence). V lost 8 bases, J lost 2 bases, and 5 bases stayed unmatched. This CDR3 contains 14 residues. CDR3 amino acids: CATSSGQGNQPQHF. The DNA for the CDR3 is TGTGCCACCTCCTCGGGACAGGGCAATCAGCCCCAGCATTTT.

The genes are TRBV28 and TRBJ2-1; D is uncertain. The length of the CDR3 is 13 residues. Germline CDR1 MDHEN, CDR2 SYDVKM. V was trimmed by 9 bases and J by 0 bases, leaving 9 bases between them. The CDR3 DNA reads as TGTGCCAGTTGTAGGAGCTCCTACAATGAGCAGTTCTTC. Encoded protein: CASCRSSYNEQFF.

This clone appeared a single time. This chain joins TRBV28 and TRBJ1-4; 8 nucleotides agree with TRBD1. The trim removed 6 bases at V and 7 bases at J, leaving 7 bases unmatched. Germline CDR1 and CDR2: MDHEN and SYDVKM. The CDR3 has 14 amino acids. The chain's CDR3 is CASSLRGLGEKLFF. In nucleotides, the CDR3 is TGTGCCAGCAGCCTCAGGGGGCTCGGTGAAAAACTGTTTTTT.

The chain is built from TRBV10-3 and TRBJ1-1; 9 nucleotides line up with TRBD1. CDR3 length equals 13 residues. Germline lookup yields CDR1 ENHRY and CDR2 SYGVKD. Germline trimming cut 6 bases from V and 11 bases from J; bases unmatched to any gene: 10. The CDR3 is CAIRGTGNSWAFF. The CDR3 coding sequence is TGTGCCATCAGGGGGACAGGGAACAGTTGGGCTTTCTTT.

The chain joins TRBV28 to TRBJ2-1, with D maybe TRBD2 (6 bases). Between the trimmed V and J ends, which lost 1 base and 10 bases, there was a span of 26 bases. This CDR3 is built from 18 residues. Germline CDR1 and CDR2: MDHEN and SYDVKM. Here the CDR3 reads CASSLLSSGSGPVTEQFF. The CDR3 DNA follows: TGTGCCAGCAGTTTATTATCTTCGGGGAGCGGGCCAGTCACGGAGCAGTTCTTC.

The rearrangement joins TRBV19 to TRBJ1-3; 7 bases line up with TRBD1. Germline loops: CDR1 LNHDA, CDR2 SQIVND (reference sequence). The CDR3 is 18 residues long. V shed 6 bases, J shed 0 bases, and the junction held 14 bases outside the gene matches. CDR3 protein: CASSLMTGPPRSGNTIYF. As DNA, the CDR3 is TGTGCCAGTAGCTTAATGACAGGGCCCCCGCGCTCTGGAAACACCATATATTTT.

The CDR3 protein is CATSDSGQANTGELFF. The CDR3 DNA is TGTGCCACCAGTGACTCAGGACAGGCGAACACCGGGGAGCTGTTTTTT. V is TRBV24-1 and J is TRBJ2-2; TRBD1 aligns across 7 bases. The germline V gene encodes CDR1 KGHDR and CDR2 SFDVKD. The CDR3 has 16 amino acids. The V and J ends lost 4 bases and 0 bases, in that order; junction bases with no gene match: 4.

The chain has TRBV5-4 and TRBJ2-1, with D possibly matching TRBD2 (5 bases). The V gene's germline CDR1 is SGHNT and CDR2 YYREEE (reference sequence). CDR3 length equals 15 residues. The V and J ends lost 0 bases and 4 bases respectively, with 11 bases between them. CDR3 protein: CASSLEWEQYNEQFF. The CDR3 DNA is TGTGCCAGCAGCTTGGAGTGGGAGCAGTACAATGAGCAGTTCTTC.

The V and J genes are TRBV10-1 and TRBJ2-7, with a tentative D call TRBD2 (6 bases). Germline V gene lookup returns CDR1 WNHNN and CDR2 SYGVQD (reference sequence). Deletions cut 6 bases from V and 0 bases from J, with 18 bases between. The length of the CDR3 is 16 residues. The CDR3 sequence: CASRDGLAPSSYEQYF. The DNA of the CDR3 is TGCGCCAGCAGGGACGGGCTAGCGCCGAGCTCCTACGAGCAGTACTTC.

This chain links TRBV7-6 with TRBJ1-5; TRBD1 matches 7 bases. From germline, CDR1 is SGHVS and CDR2 FNYEAQ. The CDR3 is 14 residues long. V was clipped by 0 bases and J by 6 bases; unmatched bases: 2. The CDR3 nucleotides are TGTGCCAGCAGCTTAGCAGGGGGCGGTCAGCCCCAGCATTTT. Protein: CASSLAGGGQPQHF.

V is TRBV12-5 and J is TRBJ2-2; the match to TRBD1 covers 8 bases. Germline V lookup: CDR1 LGHNT, CDR2 FRNRAP. This CDR3 contains 17 residues. V dropped 2 bases and J dropped 0; count of bases not matched to a gene: 5. In DNA, the CDR3 is TGTGCTAGTGGTTTGTTGCAGGGGGCGGCGAACACCGGGGAGCTGTTTTTT. This encodes CASGLLQGAANTGELFF.

The chain employs TRBV6-5 and TRBJ2-5; D might be TRBD1 (5 bases). Germline CDR1 is MNHEY and CDR2 is SVGAGI. Trimming removed 0 bases from V and 4 bases from J, with 15 bases in between. This CDR3 spans 16 amino acids. The CDR3 DNA reads as TGTGCCAGCAGTTACTCGAGCATCAGGGTTCGAGAGACCCAGTACTTC. Amino acid sequence: CASSYSSIRVRETQYF.

The genes are TRBV24-1 and TRBJ1-2, with D unresolved. CDR1 and CDR2 (germline): KGHDR, SFDVKD. Trimming left V 4 bases short and J 8 bases short, with 10 bases between. This CDR3 region has 12 residues. The CDR3 here is CATSEGLSGYTF. CDR3 sequence (DNA): TGTGCCACCAGTGAAGGTCTTAGCGGCTACACCTTC.

The sample holds one count of this clone. The chain recombines TRBV2 with TRBJ1-2, with a tentative D call TRBD1 (6 bases). Germline lookup yields CDR1 SNHLY and CDR2 FYNNEI. This CDR3 has 15 amino acids. Trimming left V 0 bases short and J 4 bases short, with 12 bases between. The CDR3 nucleotides are TGTGCCAGCAGTGAAGCCGGGGGGCGCCTCTATGGCTACACCTTC. Protein: CASSEAGGRLYGYTF.

The chain has TRBV7-9 and TRBJ2-1, with TRBD2 matching over 9 bases. Germline CDR1 and CDR2: SEHNR and FQNEAQ (reference sequence). The CDR3 runs to 16 residues. Trimming took 5 bases from V and 5 from J; bases not matched to a gene: 10. CDR3 nucleotides: TGTGCCAGCAGCCAAGGGGCTAGCGGGAATCACAATGAGCAGTTCTTC. Translated, it gives CASSQGASGNHNEQFF. The full variable domain, completed using reference TRBV7-9 and TRBJ2-1, is DTGVSQNPRHKITKRGQNVTFRCDPISEHNRLYWYRQTLGQGPEFLTYFQNEAQLEKSRLLSDRFSAERPKGSFSTLEIQRTEQGDSAMYLCASSQGASGNHNEQFFGPGTRLTVL.

The chain combines TRBV3-1 (or the pseudogene TRBV3-2) with TRBJ2-1; 13 bases are a match to TRBD2. Germline V gene lookup returns CDR1 LGHDT and CDR2 YNNKEL (reference sequence). The V segment lost 4 bases and the J segment 9 bases; nucleotides outside the gene matches: 6. CDR3 length: 15 residues. Written as DNA, the CDR3 is TGTGCCAGCAGCCTCGGACTAGCGGGAGCGGGTGAGCAGTTCTTC. This encodes CASSLGLAGAGEQFF.

The chain employs TRBV21-1 and TRBJ1-1. TRBV21-1 is a pseudogene locus. This CDR3 spans 11 amino acids. The CDR3 reads CASSRTPEAFF. The DNA of the CDR3 is TGTGCCAGCAGTCGGACTCCTGAGGCTTTCTTT.